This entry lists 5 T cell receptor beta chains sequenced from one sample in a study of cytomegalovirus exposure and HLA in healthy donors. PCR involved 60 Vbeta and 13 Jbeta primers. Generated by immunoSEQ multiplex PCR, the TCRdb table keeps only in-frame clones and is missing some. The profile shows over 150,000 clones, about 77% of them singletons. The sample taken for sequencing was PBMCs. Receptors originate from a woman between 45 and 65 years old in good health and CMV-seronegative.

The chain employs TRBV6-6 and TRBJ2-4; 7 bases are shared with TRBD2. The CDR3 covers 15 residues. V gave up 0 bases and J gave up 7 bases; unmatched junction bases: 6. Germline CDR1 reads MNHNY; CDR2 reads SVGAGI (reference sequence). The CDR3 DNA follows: TGTGCCAGCAGTTACTCGGGAGGGGTCGGGAACATTCAGTACTTC. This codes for CASSYSGGVGNIQYF.

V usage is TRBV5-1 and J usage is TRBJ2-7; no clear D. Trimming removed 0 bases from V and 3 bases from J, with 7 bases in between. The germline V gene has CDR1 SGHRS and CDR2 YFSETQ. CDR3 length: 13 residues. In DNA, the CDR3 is TGCGCCAGCAGCTTGGTTCCCGGCTACGAGCAGTACTTC. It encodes CASSLVPGYEQYF. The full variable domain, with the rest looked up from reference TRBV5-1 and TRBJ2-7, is KAGVTQTPRYLIKTRGQQVTLSCSPISGHRSVSWYQQTPGQGLQFLFEYFSETQRNKGNFPGRFSGRQFSNSRSEMNVSTLELGDSALYLCASSLVPGYEQYFGPGTRLTVT.

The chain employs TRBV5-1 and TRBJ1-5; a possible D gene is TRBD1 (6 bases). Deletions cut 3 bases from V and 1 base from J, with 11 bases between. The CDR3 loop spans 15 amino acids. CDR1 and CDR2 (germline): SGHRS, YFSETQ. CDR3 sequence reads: CASSSAGESNQPQHF. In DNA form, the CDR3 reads TGCGCCAGCAGCTCGGCAGGGGAAAGCAATCAGCCCCAGCATTTT.

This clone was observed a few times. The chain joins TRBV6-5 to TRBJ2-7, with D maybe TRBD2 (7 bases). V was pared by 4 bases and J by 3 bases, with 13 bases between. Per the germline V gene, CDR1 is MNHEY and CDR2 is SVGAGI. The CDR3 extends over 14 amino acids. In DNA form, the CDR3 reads TGTGCCAGCAGTTCCCGAGCGGGACACTACGAGCAGTACTTC. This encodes CASSSRAGHYEQYF.

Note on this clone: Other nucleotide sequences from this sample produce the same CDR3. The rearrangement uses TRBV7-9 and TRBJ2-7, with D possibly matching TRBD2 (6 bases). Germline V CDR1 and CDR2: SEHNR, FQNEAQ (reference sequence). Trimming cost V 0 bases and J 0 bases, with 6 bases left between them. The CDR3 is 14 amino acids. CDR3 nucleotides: TGTGCCAGCAGCTTAGCCGGGAGCTCCTACGAGCAGTACTTC. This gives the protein CASSLAGSSYEQYF.